These 2 T cell receptor beta chains were all obtained from the same sample, sequenced in a study of spatial heterogeneity in lung cancer. Documented time point: blood at routine non-recurrence follow-up after resection. One entry per CDR3 protein, called by TCRdb with MiXCR from the 5' RACE reads. The sample shows approximately 17,000 distinct CDR3 sequences, about a fifth of them seen only once. The specimen was PBMCs, collected at follow-up. The receptors stem from a male donor with early-stage non-small cell lung cancer.

This clonotype was observed many times. This chain connects TRBV12-3 or TRBV12-4 to TRBJ1-4; the match to TRBD1 covers 8 bases. Trimming at V came to 6 bases and at J to 3 bases, leaving 3 bases not matched to a gene. This CDR3 comprises 14 residues. CDR3 sequence (DNA): TGTGCCAGCAGCAGACAGGGGCCTAATGAAAAACTGTTTTTT. It translates to CASSRQGPNEKLFF.

In its sample, this clonotype is medium-sized. The chain recombines TRBV11-3 with TRBJ2-7, with 7 bases identical to TRBD2. Germline V gene lookup returns CDR1 SGHNT and CDR2 YENEEA. With V trimmed by 0 bases and J by 3 bases, 5 bases remained unmatched. This CDR3 spans 15 amino acids. DNA for the CDR3: TGTGCCAGCAGCTTAGATGCGGGGGAAGACTACGAGCAGTACTTC. It is translated as CASSLDAGEDYEQYF. Together with reference TRBV11-3 and TRBJ2-7, the CDR3 gives the full variable domain: EAGVVQSPRYKIIEKKQPVAFWCNPISGHNTLYWYLQNLGQGPELLIRYENEEAVDDSQLPKDRFSAERLKGVDSTLKIQPAELGDSAVYLCASSLDAGEDYEQYFGPGTRLTVT.